This T cell receptor beta chain was found in a study of regulatory T cells in long-lasting Graves disease. Time point of the sample: newly diagnosed GD, antithyroid drugs for less than 3 months. Scientists built the TCR library using RNA that was extracted from PBMCs. V shed 4 bases and J shed 1 base, with 15 bases lying between them. Germline lookup yields CDR1 SGHVS and CDR2 FQNEAQ. The CDR3 spans 16 residues. This clonotype has only a few counts. Arm-PCR of CDR3 regions and iRepertoire HTBI primers were used to build TCR beta libraries. TCRdb used MiXCR to reprocess the multiplex PCR reads, holding one entry per CDR3 protein. Of under 800,000 distinct CDR3 sequences listed, under 20% are singletons. These sequences were also reported in another study, on T cells in Graves' hyperthyroidism and ophthalmopathy.

Sequences were derived from peripheral blood mononuclear cells (PBMCs), sampled at new diagnosis, from a patient treated with antithyroid drugs. This sequence was found in a woman in her twenties or thirties with Graves disease. The chain joins TRBV7-8 to TRBJ2-3; either TRBD1 or TRBD2 may supply D (5 bases each). For the CDR3, the DNA is TGTGCCAGCAGCTCTGTCGGGGCCTGGGGCACAGATACGCAGTATTTT. This codes for CASSSVGAWGTDTQYF.